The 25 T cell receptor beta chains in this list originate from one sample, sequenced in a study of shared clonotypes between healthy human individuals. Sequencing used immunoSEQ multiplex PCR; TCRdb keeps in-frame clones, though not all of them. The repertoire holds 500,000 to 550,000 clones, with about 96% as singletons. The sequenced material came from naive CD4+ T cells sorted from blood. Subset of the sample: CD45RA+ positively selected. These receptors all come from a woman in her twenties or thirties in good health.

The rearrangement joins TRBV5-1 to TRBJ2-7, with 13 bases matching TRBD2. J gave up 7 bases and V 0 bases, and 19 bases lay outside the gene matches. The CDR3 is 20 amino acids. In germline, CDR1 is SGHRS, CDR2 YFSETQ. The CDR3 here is CASSLASRTSGSGATREQYF. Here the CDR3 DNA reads TGCGCCAGCAGCTTGGCTTCTCGGACTAGCGGGAGTGGGGCGACGAGGGAGCAGTACTTC.

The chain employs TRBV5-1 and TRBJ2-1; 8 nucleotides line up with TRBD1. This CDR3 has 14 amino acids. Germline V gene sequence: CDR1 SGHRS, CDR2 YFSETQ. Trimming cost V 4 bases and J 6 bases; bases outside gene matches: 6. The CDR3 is CASSIRTGINEQFF. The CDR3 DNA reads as TGCGCCAGCAGCATCCGGACAGGGATCAATGAGCAGTTCTTC.

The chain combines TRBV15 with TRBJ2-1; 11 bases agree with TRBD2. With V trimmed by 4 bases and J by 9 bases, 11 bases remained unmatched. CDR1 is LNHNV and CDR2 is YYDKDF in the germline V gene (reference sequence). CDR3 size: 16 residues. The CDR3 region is CATSKTSGIPMGEQFF. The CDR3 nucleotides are TGTGCCACCAGCAAGACTAGCGGGATTCCCATGGGTGAGCAGTTCTTC.

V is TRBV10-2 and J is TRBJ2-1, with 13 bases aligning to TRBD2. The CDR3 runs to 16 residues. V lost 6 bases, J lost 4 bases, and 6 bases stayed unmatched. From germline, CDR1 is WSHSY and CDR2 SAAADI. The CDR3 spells CASRPPGLAGYNEQFF. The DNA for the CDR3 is TGCGCCAGCAGGCCCCCGGGACTAGCGGGGTACAATGAGCAGTTCTTC.

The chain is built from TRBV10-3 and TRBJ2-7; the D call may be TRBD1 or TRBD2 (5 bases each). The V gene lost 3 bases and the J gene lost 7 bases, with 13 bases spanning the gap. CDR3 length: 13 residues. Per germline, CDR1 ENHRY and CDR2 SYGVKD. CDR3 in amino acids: CAISDRETEEQYF. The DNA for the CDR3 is TGTGCCATCAGTGACAGGGAGACTGAGGAGCAGTACTTC.

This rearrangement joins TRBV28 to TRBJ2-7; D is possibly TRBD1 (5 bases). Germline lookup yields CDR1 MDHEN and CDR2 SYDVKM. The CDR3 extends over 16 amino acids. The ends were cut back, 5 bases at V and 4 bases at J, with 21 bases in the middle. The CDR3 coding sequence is TGTGCCAGCAGTAGATTAGACAGACTCCAGGGTTACGAGCAGTACTTC. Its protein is CASSRLDRLQGYEQYF.

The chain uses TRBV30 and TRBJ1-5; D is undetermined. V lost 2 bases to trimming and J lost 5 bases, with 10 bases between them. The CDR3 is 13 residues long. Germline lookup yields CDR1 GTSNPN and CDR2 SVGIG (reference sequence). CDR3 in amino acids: CAWSSASDQPQHF. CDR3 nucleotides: TGTGCCTGGAGTTCCGCATCCGATCAGCCCCAGCATTTT.

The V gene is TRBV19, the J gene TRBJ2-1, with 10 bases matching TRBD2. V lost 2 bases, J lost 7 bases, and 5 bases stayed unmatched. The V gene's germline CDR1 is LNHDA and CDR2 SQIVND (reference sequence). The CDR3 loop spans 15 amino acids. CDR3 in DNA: TGTGCCAGTAGTATATTGCCTAGCGGGAGAAATGAGCAGTTCTTC. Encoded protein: CASSILPSGRNEQFF.

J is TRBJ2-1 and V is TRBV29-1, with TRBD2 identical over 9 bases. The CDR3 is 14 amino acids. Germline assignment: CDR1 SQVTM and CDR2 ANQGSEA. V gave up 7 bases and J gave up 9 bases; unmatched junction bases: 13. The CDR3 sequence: CSGYSGRTGTEQFF. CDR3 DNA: TGCAGCGGATATAGCGGGAGAACCGGGACTGAGCAGTTCTTC.

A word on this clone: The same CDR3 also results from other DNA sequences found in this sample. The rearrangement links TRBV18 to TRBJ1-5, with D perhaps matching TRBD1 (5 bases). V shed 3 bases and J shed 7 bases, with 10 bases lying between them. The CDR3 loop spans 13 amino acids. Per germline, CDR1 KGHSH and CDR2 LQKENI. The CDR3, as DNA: TGTGCCAGCTCACCCGGGGGGGACCAGCCCCAGCATTTT. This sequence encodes CASSPGGDQPQHF.

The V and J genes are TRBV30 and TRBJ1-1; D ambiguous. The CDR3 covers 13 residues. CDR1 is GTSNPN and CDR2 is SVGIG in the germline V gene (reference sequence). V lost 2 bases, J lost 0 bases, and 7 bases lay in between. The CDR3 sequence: CAWSKRMNTEAFF. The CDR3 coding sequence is TGTGCCTGGAGTAAACGGATGAACACTGAAGCTTTCTTT.

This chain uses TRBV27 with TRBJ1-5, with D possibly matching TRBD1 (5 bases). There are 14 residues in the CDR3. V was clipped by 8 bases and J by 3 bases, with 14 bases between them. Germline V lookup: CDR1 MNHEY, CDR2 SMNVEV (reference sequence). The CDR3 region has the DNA TGTGCCAGCCCAAGGAAAGGGACCAATCAGCCCCAGCATTTT. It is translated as CASPRKGTNQPQHF.

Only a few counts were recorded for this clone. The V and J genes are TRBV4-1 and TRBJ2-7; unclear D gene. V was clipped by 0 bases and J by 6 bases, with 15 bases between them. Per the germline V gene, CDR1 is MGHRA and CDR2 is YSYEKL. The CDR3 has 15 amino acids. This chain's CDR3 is CASSQDSGGPGEQYF. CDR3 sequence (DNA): TGCGCCAGCAGCCAAGATTCTGGTGGGCCGGGCGAGCAGTACTTC.

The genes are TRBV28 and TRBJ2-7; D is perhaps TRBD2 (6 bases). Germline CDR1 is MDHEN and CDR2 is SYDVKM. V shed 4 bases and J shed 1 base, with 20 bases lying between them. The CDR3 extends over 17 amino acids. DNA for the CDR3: TGTGCCAGCAGTTCGGTAGCGGACCGTATCCATTCCTACGAGCAGTACTTC. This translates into CASSSVADRIHSYEQYF. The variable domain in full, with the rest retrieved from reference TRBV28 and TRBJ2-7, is DVKVTQSSRYLVKRTGEKVFLECVQDMDHENMFWYRQDPGLGLRLIYFSYDVKMKEKGDIPEGYSVSREKKERFSLILESASTNQTSMYLCASSSVADRIHSYEQYFGPGTRLTVT.

CDR3 sequence (DNA): TGTGCCAGCAGCCCGTTTAGCTCCTACGAGCAGTACTTC. The encoded protein is CASSPFSSYEQYF. The V gene is TRBV4-2, the J gene TRBJ2-7; D unclear. From germline, CDR1 is LGHNA and CDR2 YNFKEQ. The CDR3 is 13 amino acids. V lost 4 bases and J lost 0, with 7 bases in between.

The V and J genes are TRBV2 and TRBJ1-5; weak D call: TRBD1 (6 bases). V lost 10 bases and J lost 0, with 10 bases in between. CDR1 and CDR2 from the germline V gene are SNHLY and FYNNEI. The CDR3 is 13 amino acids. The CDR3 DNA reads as TGTGCCACGCGGGGGCGTAGCAATCAGCCCCAGCATTTT. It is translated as CATRGRSNQPQHF.

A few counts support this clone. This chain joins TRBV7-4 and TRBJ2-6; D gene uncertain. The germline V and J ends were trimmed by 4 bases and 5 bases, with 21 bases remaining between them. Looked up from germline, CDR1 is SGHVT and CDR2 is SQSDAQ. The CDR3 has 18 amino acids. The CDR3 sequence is CASSSARSSQSRANVLTF. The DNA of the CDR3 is TGTGCCAGCAGCTCGGCTCGCAGCTCACAAAGTCGGGCCAACGTCCTGACTTTC.

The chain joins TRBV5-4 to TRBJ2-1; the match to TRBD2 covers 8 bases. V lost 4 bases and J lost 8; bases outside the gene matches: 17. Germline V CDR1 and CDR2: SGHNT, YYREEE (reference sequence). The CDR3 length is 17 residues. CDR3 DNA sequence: TGTGCCAGCAGCCTAGGACTAGCAGGGCGCGCTGGCGATGAGCAGTTCTTC. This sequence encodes CASSLGLAGRAGDEQFF.

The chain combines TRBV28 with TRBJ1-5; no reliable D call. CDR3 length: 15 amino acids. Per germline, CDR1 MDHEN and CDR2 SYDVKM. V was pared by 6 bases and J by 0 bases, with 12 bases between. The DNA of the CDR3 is TGTGCCAGCAGAGCGGTCCGATATAGCAATCAGCCCCAGCATTTT. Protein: CASRAVRYSNQPQHF.

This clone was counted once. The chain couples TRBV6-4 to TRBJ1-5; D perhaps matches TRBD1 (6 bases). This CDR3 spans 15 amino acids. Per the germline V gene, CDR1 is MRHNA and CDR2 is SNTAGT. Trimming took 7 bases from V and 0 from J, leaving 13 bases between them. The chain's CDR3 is CASKRTAHSNQPQHF. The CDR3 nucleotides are TGTGCCAGCAAAAGGACAGCTCATAGCAATCAGCCCCAGCATTTT.

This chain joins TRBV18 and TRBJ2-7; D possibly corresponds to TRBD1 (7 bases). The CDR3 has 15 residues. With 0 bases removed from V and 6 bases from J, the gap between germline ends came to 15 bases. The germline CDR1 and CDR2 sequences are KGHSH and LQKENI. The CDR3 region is CASSPPDTQGGEQYF. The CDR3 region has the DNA TGTGCCAGCTCACCACCGGACACTCAGGGGGGCGAGCAGTACTTC.

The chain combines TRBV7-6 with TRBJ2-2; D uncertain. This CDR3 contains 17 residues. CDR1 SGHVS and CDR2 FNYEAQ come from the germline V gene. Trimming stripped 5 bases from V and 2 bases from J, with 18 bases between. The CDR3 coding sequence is TGTGCCAGCAGCAAGTTCACTTCAGGTTATAACACCGGGGAGCTGTTTTTT. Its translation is CASSKFTSGYNTGELFF.

The CDR3 spells CASRNSGLETQYF. CDR3 bases: TGTGCCAGCAGAAATAGCGGGTTGGAGACCCAGTACTTC. The genes are TRBV25-1 and TRBJ2-5, with 7 positions matching TRBD2. The ends lost 6 bases at V and 5 bases at J; junction bases unmatched: 6. Germline V gene lookup returns CDR1 MGHDK and CDR2 SYGVNS. The CDR3 consists of 13 residues.

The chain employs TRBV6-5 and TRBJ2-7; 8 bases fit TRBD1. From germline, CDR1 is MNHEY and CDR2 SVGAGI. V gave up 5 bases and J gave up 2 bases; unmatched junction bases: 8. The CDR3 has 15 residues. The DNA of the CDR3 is TGTGCCAGCAGTCGTCCCGGGACAGGAGCCTACGAGCAGTACTTC. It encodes CASSRPGTGAYEQYF.

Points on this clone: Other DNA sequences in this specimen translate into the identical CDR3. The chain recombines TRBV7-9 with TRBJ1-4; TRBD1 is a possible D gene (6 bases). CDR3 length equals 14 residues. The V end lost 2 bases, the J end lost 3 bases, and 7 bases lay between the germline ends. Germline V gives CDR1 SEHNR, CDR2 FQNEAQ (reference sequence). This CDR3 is CASSLTGSNEKLFF. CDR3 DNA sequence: TGTGCCAGCAGCTTAACAGGGTCTAATGAAAAACTGTTTTTT.